The 24 T cell receptor beta chains below all came from one sample that was sequenced in a study of T cell repertoires in cytomegalovirus infection. From the reads, TCRdb called clonotypes with MiXCR, one entry per CDR3 protein. The sample has about 300,000 distinct CDR3 sequences, around 10% seen once. Sequencing input: PBMCs. The receptor set was obtained from a human donor in good health (CMV status not recorded). Some clones in this sample may be carry-over from other donors' samples.

This clonotype was recorded at least ten times. This chain uses TRBV6-2 or TRBV6-3 with TRBJ2-7; tentatively, D is TRBD1 (6 bases). Germline CDR1 is MNHEY and CDR2 is SVGEGT. Trimming took off 6 bases at V and 8 bases at J, with 17 bases between the two ends. CDR3 length: 13 amino acids. The CDR3 region has the DNA TGTGCCAGCAGCCCCGGGCCTACAGGGAAGCAGTACGTC. Amino acid sequence: CASSPGPTGKQYV.

This clonotype was recorded at least ten times. V gene TRBV6-5 combines with J gene TRBJ2-2, with D uncertain. In germline, CDR1 is MNHEY, CDR2 SVGAGI. The CDR3 consists of 13 residues. Trimming shortened V by 7 bases and J by 4 bases, and 10 bases separated the two germline ends. CDR3 coding DNA: TGTGCCAGCACCGTGTGGGGCACCGGGGAGCTGTTTTTT. It encodes CASTVWGTGELFF.

This clonotype has ten or more counts. The V call is TRBV4-1, the J call TRBJ1-1; TRBD1 agrees at 7 bases. V dropped 3 bases and J dropped 0; count of bases not matched to a gene: 4. Germline V gene lookup returns CDR1 MGHRA and CDR2 YSYEKL. This CDR3 has 15 amino acids. In nucleotides, the CDR3 is TGCGCCAGCAGCCACGAGACAGGGCTGAACACTGAAGCTTTCTTT. As protein: CASSHETGLNTEAFF.

This clonotype showed up many times. The CDR3 DNA reads as TGTGCCAGCAAGGCGGGTACGCAGTATTTT. It yields the protein CASKAGTQYF. The rearrangement links TRBV25-1 to TRBJ2-3; possibly TRBD2 for D (5 bases). V gave up 7 bases and J gave up 8 bases, with 7 bases separating them. The CDR3 is made up of 10 amino acids. Germline CDR1 and CDR2: MGHDK and SYGVNS.

There are many counts of this clonotype. The chain carries TRBV7-2 and TRBJ2-3; 8 bases agree with TRBD2. Looked up from germline, CDR1 is SGHTA and CDR2 is FQGNSA. V lost 3 bases and J lost 1; bases outside the gene matches: 9. This CDR3 region has 17 residues. The CDR3 bases are TGTGCCAGCAGCTTCCTCTTAGCGGGGTCGCGCACAGATACGCAGTATTTT. As protein: CASSFLLAGSRTDTQYF.

The chain is built from TRBV27 and TRBJ1-2, with 8 bases matching TRBD1. The CDR3 is made up of 13 amino acids. J was trimmed by 5 bases and V by 5 bases; bases with no gene match: 4. CDR1 and CDR2 from the germline V gene are MNHEY and SMNVEV (reference sequence). The CDR3: CASSRTGKYGYTF. In DNA, the CDR3 is TGTGCCAGCAGTCGGACAGGGAAATATGGCTACACCTTC.

This clonotype was seen many times. This sequence joins TRBV2 and TRBJ2-1; tentative D call: TRBD2 (8 bases). From germline, CDR1 is SNHLY and CDR2 FYNNEI. V lost 6 bases and J lost 1, with 19 bases in between. This CDR3 spans 17 amino acids. DNA of the CDR3: TGTGCCAGCAGGACAGGGACCCGGGGGGGTTCCTACAATGAGCAGTTCTTC. This codes for CASRTGTRGGSYNEQFF.

CDR3 amino acids: CASTTLTGGGANVLTF. In DNA, the CDR3 is TGTGCCAGCACCACCTTAACGGGTGGGGGGGCCAACGTCCTGACTTTC. This chain connects TRBV7-3 to TRBJ2-6; D is unresolved. The CDR3 is 16 amino acids. CDR1 and CDR2 from the germline V gene are SGHTA and FQGTGA. The germline V and J ends were trimmed by 7 bases and 4 bases, with 17 bases remaining between them.

This clonotype was detected ten times or more. The genes are TRBV6-5 and TRBJ2-3; D perhaps matches TRBD1 (5 bases). The CDR3 covers 14 residues. The V and J ends lost 2 bases and 5 bases respectively, with 11 bases between them. Germline lookup yields CDR1 MNHEY and CDR2 SVGAGI. The CDR3 reads CASSYDRREDTQYF. The CDR3 DNA is TGTGCCAGCAGTTACGATCGCAGGGAAGATACGCAGTATTTT.

This clonotype was picked up many times. The rearrangement joins TRBV4-1 to TRBJ2-1; TRBD2 agrees at 8 bases. Trimming took 0 bases from V and 3 from J; bases not matched to a gene: 13. Germline CDR1 is MGHRA and CDR2 is YSYEKL. There are 19 residues in the CDR3. This CDR3 reads CASSQDSPSSGGFYNEQFF. The CDR3 region has the DNA TGCGCCAGCAGCCAAGATTCCCCGAGCAGCGGGGGCTTCTACAATGAGCAGTTCTTC.

This clonotype has ten or more counts. The J gene is TRBJ1-5, the V gene TRBV19; TRBD1 might be the D (6 bases). The CDR3 loop spans 14 amino acids. Trimming cost V 9 bases and J 2 bases, with 14 bases left between them. Germline CDR1 LNHDA, CDR2 SQIVND (reference sequence). The CDR3 bases are TGTGCCAGCCGCCGGACAGCAGGCAATCAGCCCCAGCATTTT. Its protein product is CASRRTAGNQPQHF.

At least ten counts were recorded for this clonotype. The chain employs TRBV7-2 and TRBJ2-7; D unclear. There are 13 residues in the CDR3. The ends were cut back, 2 bases at V and 5 bases at J, with 10 bases in the middle. Germline CDR1 and CDR2: SGHTA and FQGNSA. CDR3 amino acids: CASSLWGFHEQYF. CDR3 bases: TGTGCCAGCAGCTTATGGGGTTTCCACGAGCAGTACTTC. Combining the CDR3 with reference TRBV7-2 and TRBJ2-7 gives the whole variable domain GAGVSQSPSNKVTEKGKDVELRCDPISGHTALYWYRQSLGQGLEFLIYFQGNSAPDKSGLPSDRFSAERTGGSVSTLTIQRTQQEDSAVYLCASSLWGFHEQYFGPGTRLTVT.

In the case of this clonotype: A much larger clone sits a single nucleotide away, making a read error possible. The rearrangement joins TRBV28 to TRBJ1-2, with TRBD1 as a possible D gene (6 bases). Germline V CDR1 and CDR2: MDHEN, SYDVKM. The CDR3 length is 13 residues. CDR3 in DNA: TGTACCAGCACCGGGACACCTAACTATGGCTACACCTTC. Its translation: CTSTGTPNYGYTF.

The chain couples TRBV3-1 to TRBJ2-1, with 11 bases aligning to TRBD2. V gave up 2 bases and J gave up 8 bases; unmatched junction bases: 11. CDR3 length equals 17 residues. Germline V gene lookup returns CDR1 LGHDT and CDR2 YNNKEL (reference sequence). The CDR3 here is CASSQSFSGGAGHEQFF. The CDR3 coding sequence is TGTGCCAGCAGCCAATCCTTTAGCGGGGGGGCCGGACATGAGCAGTTCTTC.

This clonotype was observed at least ten times. The chain employs TRBV7-2 and TRBJ2-5; D possibly uses TRBD1 or TRBD2 (6 bases each). This CDR3 is built from 15 residues. Germline V gene lookup returns CDR1 SGHTA and CDR2 FQGNSA. The V and J ends lost 4 bases and 4 bases respectively, with 16 bases between them. The CDR3 nucleotides read TGTGCCAGCAGCTCCGCGCTAGGGGGGATAGAGACCCAGTACTTC. It translates to CASSSALGGIETQYF.

About this clonotype: Possible read error: a much larger clone is one base away. The V call is TRBV9, the J call TRBJ2-1; weak D call: TRBD1 (6 bases). The ends were cut back, 0 bases at V and 4 bases at J, with 8 bases in the middle. There are 14 residues in the CDR3. The V gene's germline CDR1 is SGDLS and CDR2 YYNGEE. CDR3 nucleotide sequence: TGTGCCAGCAGCGTAGGGGGACATTACAATGAGCAGTTCTTC. Its translation is CASSVGGHYNEQFF.

V is TRBV29-1 and J is TRBJ2-1; the D is unclear. The CDR3 extends over 14 amino acids. The V end was cut by 6 bases, the J end by 0 bases, with 12 bases between. Germline CDR1 and CDR2: SQVTM and ANQGSEA. The CDR3 DNA reads as TGCAGCGTCGAACTCCTTATCTCCTACAATGAGCAGTTCTTC. It is translated as CSVELLISYNEQFF.

This clonotype was counted ten times or more. This chain links TRBV7-2 with TRBJ2-3, with TRBD2 matching 9 bases. V trimming: 4 bases; J trimming: 1 base; junction bases outside the gene matches: 3. Germline values: CDR1 SGHTA, CDR2 FQGNSA. The CDR3 has 15 amino acids. Here the CDR3 reads CASSSWTSGTDTQYF. The CDR3 bases are TGTGCCAGCAGCTCCTGGACTAGCGGCACAGATACGCAGTATTTT.

This clonotype was recorded many times. The chain carries TRBV6-5 and TRBJ2-7, with TRBD1 as a possible D gene (5 bases). V lost 2 bases and J 5 bases, leaving 10 bases between the germline ends. The CDR3 has 13 amino acids. Germline CDR1 is MNHEY and CDR2 is SVGAGI. The CDR3 spells CASSYSKGNEQYF. In DNA form, the CDR3 reads TGTGCCAGCAGTTACAGCAAGGGGAACGAGCAGTACTTC.

This clonotype was detected many times. The V and J genes are TRBV6-1 and TRBJ2-5, with 7 bases aligning to TRBD2. The CDR3 loop spans 12 amino acids. V trimming: 9 bases; J trimming: 4 bases; junction bases outside the gene matches: 5. Germline V gene data show CDR1 as MNHNS and CDR2 as SASEGT. The CDR3 DNA follows: TGTGCCAGTACTACTAGCGCAGAGACCCAGTACTTC. Translation: CASTTSAETQYF.

The table lists this clonotype with many counts. The chain uses TRBV12-3 or TRBV12-4 and TRBJ2-7, with 9 bases aligning to TRBD1. This CDR3 region has 15 residues. The trim removed 4 bases at V and 2 bases at J, leaving 6 bases unmatched. Written as DNA, the CDR3 is TGTGCCAGCAGTTATGGGACAGGGCTCCCCTACGAGCAGTACTTC. Translating gives CASSYGTGLPYEQYF.

At least ten counts were recorded for this clonotype. The chain recombines TRBV15 with TRBJ2-2; D is uncertain. The CDR3 is made up of 17 amino acids. V was pared by 0 bases and J by 3 bases, with 14 bases between. The germline CDR1 and CDR2 sequences are LNHNV and YYDKDF (reference sequence). In DNA form, the CDR3 reads TGTGCCACCAGCAGAGATCGGCAGCCTGAGGACACCGGGGAGCTGTTTTTT. Translated: CATSRDRQPEDTGELFF.

This clonotype was seen repeatedly, ten times or more. The gene calls are TRBV7-9 and TRBJ1-4, with 8 positions matching TRBD1. CDR3 length: 16 residues. CDR1 SEHNR and CDR2 FQNEAQ come from the germline V gene (reference sequence). After removal of 0 bases from V and 7 bases from J, the junction contained 7 bases not matched to a gene. CDR3 nucleotides: TGTGCCAGCAGCTTAGCCCGCGGACAGGGAGGTGAAAAACTGTTTTTT. Its protein is CASSLARGQGGEKLFF.

The chain joins TRBV4-3 to TRBJ2-2; D is undetermined. The germline V and J ends were trimmed by 2 bases and 4 bases, with 14 bases remaining between them. Germline CDR1 reads LGHNA; CDR2 reads YSLEER. The CDR3 has 16 residues. This CDR3 is CASSQRSIMGTGELFF. CDR3 in DNA: TGCGCCAGCAGCCAACGGTCGATCATGGGCACCGGGGAGCTGTTTTTT.